This T cell receptor (beta chain) was observed in a study of blood T cells in healthy people across ages. Trimming stripped 6 bases from V and 8 bases from J, with 17 bases between. Germline lookup yields CDR1 SNHLY and CDR2 FYNNEI. CDR3 length: 15 residues. A sample-barcoded 5' primer and a J-beta primer mix were used in a second PCR of about 6 to 12 cycles. Each CDR3 protein gets one entry after TCRdb re-called the 5' RACE reads with MiXCR. This table has more than 700,000 distinct CDR3 sequences, 53% appearing once. Whole-study findings and limits: Whereas aged donors had fewer naive CD4+ cells, long-lived donors had more of them and higher diversity.

Russia was home to the donors, healthy Caucasian individuals aged roughly 6 to 90. Details on this clonotype: Its target is unknown.

The receptor was derived from a man aged 80 or over in good health. Material for sequencing was blood. The rearrangement uses TRBV2 and TRBJ2-6; TRBD1 is a possible D gene (7 bases). The CDR3 loop is CASRGGGGLPNVLTF. CDR3 sequence (DNA): TGTGCCAGCAGGGGCGGAGGGGGCCTCCCCAACGTCCTGACTTTC. Full variable domain (outside the CDR3, taken from reference TRBV2 and TRBJ2-6): EPEVTQTPSHQVTQMGQEVILRCVPISNHLYFYWYRQILGQKVEFLVSFYNNEISEKSEIFDDQFSVERPDGSNFTLKIRSTKLEDSAMYFCASRGGGGLPNVLTFGAGSRLTVL.